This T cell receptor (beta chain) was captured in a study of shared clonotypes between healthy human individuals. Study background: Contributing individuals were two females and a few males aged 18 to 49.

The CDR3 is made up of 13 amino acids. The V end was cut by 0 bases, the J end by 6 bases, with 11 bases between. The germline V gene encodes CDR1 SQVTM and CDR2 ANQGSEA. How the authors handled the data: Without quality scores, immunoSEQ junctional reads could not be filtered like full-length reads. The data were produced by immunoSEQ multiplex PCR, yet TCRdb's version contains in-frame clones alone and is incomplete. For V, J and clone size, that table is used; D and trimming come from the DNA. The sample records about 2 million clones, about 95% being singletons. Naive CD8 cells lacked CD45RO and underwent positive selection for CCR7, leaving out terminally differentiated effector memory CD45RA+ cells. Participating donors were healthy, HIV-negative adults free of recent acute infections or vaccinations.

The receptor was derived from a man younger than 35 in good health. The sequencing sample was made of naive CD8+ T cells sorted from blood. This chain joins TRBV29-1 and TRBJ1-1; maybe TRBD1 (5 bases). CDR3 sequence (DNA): TGCAGCGTTGAAGAAGGCCGGACACCTGAAGCTTTCTTT. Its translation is CSVEEGRTPEAFF.